These T cell receptor beta chains were read from a single sample in a study of CD8 T cells in Susac syndrome. TCRdb processed the immunoSEQ multiplex PCR reads anew with MiXCR; each CDR3 protein has one entry. The data contain under 200,000 distinct CDR3 sequences, 91% of them singletons. The sequencing input was CD4+ T cells from PBMCs. Receptors were obtained from a human donor with Susac syndrome. The CDR3 runs from the conserved cysteine through the conserved F or W. D genes are given only for firm matches. The size of a clone is reported for some rows only, either as once, few or many, or as a class for expanded clones.

D,V,J,size,length,CDR3,DNA
-,TRBV20-1,TRBJ2-3,-,10,CSPGLDTQYF,TGCAGTCCGGGACTAGATACGCAGTATTTT
-,TRBV20-1,TRBJ2-7,-,12,CSAGRRTYEQYF,TGCAGTGCGGGACGAAGGACCTACGAGCAGTACTTC
-,TRBV7-9,TRBJ1-1,-,12,CASSFQESEAFF,TGTGCCAGCAGCTTCCAGGAATCTGAAGCTTTCTTT
-,TRBV24-1,TRBJ2-7,few,11,CATSIGNKQYF,TGTGCCACCAGTATCGGGAACAAGCAGTACTTC
-,TRBV5-6,TRBJ2-5,-,16,CASSMGPGGAGETQYF,TGTGCCAGCAGTATGGGGCCGGGGGGCGCGGGAGAGACCCAGTACTTC
-,TRBV11-2,TRBJ2-3,few,18,CASSLPAGTTPGTDTQYF,TGTGCCAGCAGCTTACCCGCGGGGACAACCCCGGGGACAGATACGCAGTATTTT
TRBD1,TRBV20-1,TRBJ2-7,-,15,CSARDPGQGVYEQYF,TGCAGTGCTAGAGATCCGGGACAGGGGGTGTACGAGCAGTACTTC
-,TRBV9,TRBJ1-5,-,15,CASSPSDRTNQPQHF,TGTGCCAGCAGCCCATCGGACAGAACCAATCAGCCCCAGCATTTT
-,TRBV5-1,TRBJ2-5,-,16,CASSLGDYASQETQYF,TGCGCCAGCAGCTTGGGTGACTACGCCTCACAAGAGACCCAGTACTTC
-,TRBV5-5,TRBJ2-5,once,16,CASSLAPRANQETQYF,TGTGCCAGCAGCTTGGCCCCCAGGGCCAACCAAGAGACCCAGTACTTC
-,TRBV3-1,TRBJ1-2,-,13,CASSQEDFNGYTF,TGTGCCAGCAGCCAGGAAGATTTCAATGGCTACACCTTC
TRBD2,TRBV7-2,TRBJ2-4,-,15,CASSPTRGGQYIQYF,TGTGCCAGCAGCCCAACCCGGGGGGGGCAGTACATTCAGTACTTC
TRBD2,TRBV20-1,TRBJ2-7,-,17,CSADPPLWREGRNEQYF,TGCAGTGCCGATCCCCCCCTGTGGCGGGAGGGCCGTAACGAGCAGTACTTC
-,TRBV15,TRBJ1-1,-,15,CATSREQGGWTEAFF,TGTGCCACCAGCAGAGAGCAAGGGGGGTGGACTGAAGCTTTCTTT
-,TRBV29-1,TRBJ1-1,-,13,CSVEKTENTEAFF,TGCAGCGTTGAAAAGACAGAGAACACTGAGGCTTTCTTT
TRBD1,TRBV3-1,TRBJ1-3,-,15,CASSQAGGTGNTIYF,TGTGCCAGCAGCCAAGCAGGGGGCACTGGAAACACCATATATTTT
TRBD1,TRBV5-4,TRBJ1-2,-,16,CASSSGTEVLPYGYTF,TGTGCCAGCAGCTCCGGGACAGAAGTTCTCCCCTATGGCTACACCTTC
TRBD1,TRBV5-1,TRBJ1-1,-,16,CASSRQGPQLNTEAFF,TGCGCCAGCAGCCGACAGGGCCCGCAGCTGAACACTGAAGCTTTCTTT
-,TRBV3-1,TRBJ1-1,-,13,CASSQGGPVYVFF,TGTGCCAGCAGCCAAGGGGGGCCCGTCTATGTATTCTTT
-,TRBV6-5,TRBJ2-7,-,14,CASSSRAAYYEQYF,TGTGCCAGCAGTAGTCGAGCGGCTTACTACGAGCAGTACTTC
-,TRBV27,TRBJ2-7,-,13,CASSLVRANEQYF,TGTGCCAGCAGTTTAGTCAGGGCCAACGAGCAGTACTTC
-,TRBV7-3,TRBJ2-5,-,15,CASSVLGGAGETQYF,TGTGCCAGCAGCGTCCTTGGAGGGGCTGGAGAGACCCAGTACTTC